This TCR beta chain came from a study of shared T cell receptors in the human thymus. Measured with immunoSEQ multiplex PCR; TCRdb has only the in-frame clones, and not every one. The sample has 550,000 to 800,000 clones; roughly 85% are singletons. The CDR3 runs to 19 residues. CDR1 and CDR2 (germline): SGHAT, FQNNGV. V dropped 5 bases and J dropped 7; count of bases not matched to a gene: 24. These data were also reused for a study on human thymus T cells. That source reports: The donor group consisted of healthy Finnish infants who were having corrective surgery for congenital heart defects. Usage of V and J genes appeared biased in thymic and blood repertoires. Unrelated people showed highly overlapping thymic repertoires, related research reported.

The chain has TRBV11-2 and TRBJ2-3, with 7 bases identical to TRBD2. Sequencing input: thymocytes. This sequence was found in a girl less than two years old with a congenital heart defect. Here the CDR3 DNA reads TGTGCCAGCAGCCCCCCGGGGAGCGGGGCGCACCTGCTCCTAAATACGCAGTATTTT. It specifies CASSPPGSGAHLLLNTQYF.